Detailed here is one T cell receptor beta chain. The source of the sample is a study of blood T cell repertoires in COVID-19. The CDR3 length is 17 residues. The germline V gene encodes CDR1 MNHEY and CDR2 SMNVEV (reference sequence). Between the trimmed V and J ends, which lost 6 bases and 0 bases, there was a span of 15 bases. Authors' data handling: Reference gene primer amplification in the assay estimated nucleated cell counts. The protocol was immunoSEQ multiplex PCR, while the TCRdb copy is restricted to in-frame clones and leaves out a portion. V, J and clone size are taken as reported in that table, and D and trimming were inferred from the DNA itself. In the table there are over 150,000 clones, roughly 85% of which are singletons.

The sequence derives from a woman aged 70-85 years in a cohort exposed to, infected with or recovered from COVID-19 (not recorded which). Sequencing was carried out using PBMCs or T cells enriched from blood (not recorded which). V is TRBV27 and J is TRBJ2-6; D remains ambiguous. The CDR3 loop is CASSREAIFSGANVLTF. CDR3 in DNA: TGTGCCAGCAGCCGAGAAGCGATCTTCTCTGGGGCCAACGTCCTGACTTTC. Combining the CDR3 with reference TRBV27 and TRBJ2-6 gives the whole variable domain EAQVTQNPRYLITVTGKKLTVTCSQNMNHEYMSWYRQDPGLGLRQIYYSMNVEVTDKGDVPEGYKVSRKEKRNFPLILESPSPNQTSLYFCASSREAIFSGANVLTFGAGSRLTVL.